The 10 T cell receptor beta chains below were found in one sample sequenced in a study of PD-L1 blockade in urothelial cancer. The table came from immunoSEQ multiplex PCR; TCRdb's copy has only in-frame clones and leaves some out. The table lists tens of thousands of clones, 84% of them singletons. As to time point: pretreatment peripheral blood. This specimen was PBMCs, taken around atezolizumab (anti-PD-L1) treatment. These receptors originate from a man between 60 and 75 years old with urothelial cancer.

This chain links TRBV4-3 with TRBJ2-1, with a tentative D call TRBD1 (5 bases). The CDR3 runs to 13 residues. Germline V CDR1 and CDR2: LGHNA, YSLEER. The ends were cut back, 2 bases at V and 12 bases at J, with 14 bases in the middle. CDR3: CASSQQGSDWQFF. The CDR3 coding sequence is TGCGCCAGCAGCCAACAGGGTTCGGATTGGCAGTTCTTC.

V usage is TRBV6-4 and J usage is TRBJ2-1; 8 positions agree with TRBD2. V trimming: 0 bases; J trimming: 6 bases; junction bases outside the gene matches: 1. The CDR3 contains 14 residues. The germline gives CDR1 MRHNA, CDR2 SNTAGT. The CDR3 DNA reads TGTGCCAGCAGTGACTCTAGCGGGATCAATGAGCAGTTCTTC. Its translation: CASSDSSGINEQFF.

The rearrangement uses TRBV10-3 and TRBJ1-1; perhaps TRBD1 as D (6 bases). Deletions cut 10 bases from V and 1 base from J, with 13 bases between. CDR3 length: 13 amino acids. Looked up from germline, CDR1 is ENHRY and CDR2 is SYGVKD. The DNA of the CDR3 is TGTGCCACCAACAGGGAGTCGAACACTGAAGCTTTCTTT. Its translation is CATNRESNTEAFF.

This clone was seen just once. The chain carries TRBV9 and TRBJ1-1; 9 bases line up with TRBD1. After removal of 0 bases from V and 6 bases from J, the junction contained 15 bases not matched to a gene. Germline V gene lookup returns CDR1 SGDLS and CDR2 YYNGEE. This CDR3 contains 18 residues. The CDR3 here is CASSVGPAGQGFLAEAFF. The CDR3 DNA follows: TGTGCCAGCAGCGTAGGCCCGGCGGGACAGGGTTTTCTTGCTGAAGCTTTCTTT. Variable domain in full (rest from reference TRBV9 and TRBJ1-1): DSGVTQTPKHLITATGQRVTLRCSPRSGDLSVYWYQQSLDQGLQFLIQYYNGEERAKGNILERFSAQQFPDLHSELNLSSLELGDSALYFCASSVGPAGQGFLAEAFFGQGTRLTVV.

The rearrangement links TRBV6-1 to TRBJ1-5; D is perhaps TRBD1 (5 bases). This CDR3 is built from 14 residues. CDR1 and CDR2 from the germline V gene are MNHNS and SASEGT. The V end was cut by 2 bases, the J end by 4 bases, with 9 bases between. DNA of the CDR3: TGTGCCAGCAGTGAACAGGGAGGGAATCAGCCCCAGCATTTT. As protein: CASSEQGGNQPQHF.

This chain uses TRBV7-9 with TRBJ1-1; no definite D call. Trimming pared 3 bases from V and 7 bases from J, leaving 9 bases between. This CDR3 is 12 amino acids long. Germline loops: CDR1 SEHNR, CDR2 FQNEAQ (reference sequence). The CDR3 coding sequence is TGTGCCAGCAGCTTTTGGGAGTTTGAAGCTTTCTTT. This encodes CASSFWEFEAFF. Complete variable domain (other parts from reference TRBV7-9 and TRBJ1-1): DTGVSQNPRHKITKRGQNVTFRCDPISEHNRLYWYRQTLGQGPEFLTYFQNEAQLEKSRLLSDRFSAERPKGSFSTLEIQRTEQGDSAMYLCASSFWEFEAFFGQGTRLTVV.

About this clone: Relative to the germline gene, one junction end is altered; a read error may explain this. This chain links TRBV4-3 with TRBJ2-5; 10 bases align to TRBD1. CDR1 and CDR2 from the germline V gene are LGHNA and YSLEER. The CDR3 is made up of 15 amino acids. The CDR3 loop reads CASSVGTGVLEAQYF. CDR3 coding DNA: TGCGCCAGCAGCGTAGGGACAGGGGTTCTAGAGGCCCAGTACTTC.

This clone showed up just a few times. The chain has TRBV4-3 and TRBJ1-5; 8 bases fit TRBD1. The CDR3 extends over 15 amino acids. V lost 0 bases, J lost 5 bases, and 3 bases stayed unmatched. Germline assignment: CDR1 LGHNA and CDR2 YSLEER. CDR3 region: CASSQDGQGHQPQHF. CDR3 nucleotides: TGCGCCAGCAGCCAAGATGGACAGGGCCATCAGCCCCAGCATTTT.

The rearrangement uses TRBV4-1 and TRBJ2-3; the D gene is possibly TRBD1 (5 bases). Germline values: CDR1 MGHRA, CDR2 YSYEKL. With 1 base removed from V and 2 bases from J, the gap between germline ends came to 16 bases. There are 17 residues in the CDR3. The CDR3 DNA sequence: TGCGCCAGCAGCCAAGTAATGCAGGGAAAGACCACAGATACGCAGTATTTT. Protein sequence: CASSQVMQGKTTDTQYF.

The chain links TRBV5-4 to TRBJ2-3; TRBD1 might be the D (6 bases). V was shortened by 2 bases and J by 0 bases, with 10 bases between the two germline ends. The CDR3 sequence is 15 residues long. Germline CDR1 is SGHNT and CDR2 is YYREEE (reference sequence). The CDR3 reads CASSLQGISTDTQYF. Here the CDR3 DNA reads TGTGCCAGCAGCTTACAGGGAATTAGCACAGATACGCAGTATTTT.